This T cell receptor (beta chain) was obtained from a study of T cell clusters in autoimmune cytopenias. TRB rearrangements were amplified by touch-down multiplex PCR with mixed TRB-A/B primers. TCRdb reprocessed the multiplex PCR reads, keeping one entry per CDR3 protein, no DNA. The listing contains under 8,500 distinct CDR3 sequences. From germline, CDR1 is MNHEY and CDR2 SVGAGI. This CDR3 region has 14 residues. Overall study findings and caveats: Primary autoimmune cytopenia patients appeared to lack physiological T cell clusters present in healthy donors.

Roughly 38,000 genome equivalents of blood DNA were amplified for TRB. By frequency, this clonotype is medium-sized (0.01 to 0.1%). What it binds is not known. The sequencing input was peripheral blood. This sequence joins TRBV6-5 and TRBJ2-3. The clonotype was recovered from a human donor with an autoimmune cytopenia or autoimmune hepatitis (not recorded which). The CDR3: CASSYSVYTDTQYF.